This T cell receptor beta chain came from a study of shared clonotypes between healthy human individuals. This CDR3 contains 17 residues. Per germline, CDR1 LNHNV and CDR2 YYDKDF (reference sequence). Trimming removed 3 bases from V and 0 bases from J, with 12 bases in between. The authors ran the assay at deep level. Assay used: immunoSEQ multiplex PCR; TCRdb lists only in-frame clones, some missing. Of about 490,000 clones in the sample, about three quarters are singletons; the top ten hold 13%. The donors were adults (healthy and HIV-negative) with no recent acute infections or vaccinations. The sample taken for sequencing was PBMCs. The J gene is TRBJ2-6, the V gene TRBV15; unclear D gene. This clonotype originated in a woman in her forties in good health. Some clones in this sample may be carry-over from other donors' samples. The CDR3 nucleotides are TGTGCCACCAGCAGGGATCCTGGCCTCTCTGGGGCCAACGTCCTGACTTTC. It codes for CATSRDPGLSGANVLTF.